These T cell receptor beta chains were read from a single sample in a study of response to subunit inactivated influenza vaccine. TCRdb redid the calling of the RT-PCR reads with MiXCR, one entry per CDR3 protein. The sample contains roughly 500,000 distinct CDR3 sequences, 16% of which appear only once. The input for sequencing was CD4+ T cells sorted from PBMCs, taken less than 30 months after vaccination. The source of these receptors is a man between 50 and 75 years old who received an inactivated influenza vaccine. Both conserved end residues are part of each CDR3. A D gene is named only where the DNA matches it firmly. Some rows mark clone size as missing; the rest say once, few, many or name a class of expanded clone.

V: TRBV7-2
D: -
size: few
J: TRBJ2-3
CDR3: CASSRYGGSTTDTQYF
DNA: TGTGCCAGCAGCCGATATGGGGGTTCAACCACAGATACGCAGTATTTT

V: TRBV4-3
D: -
size: many
J: TRBJ2-3
CDR3: CASSRDGRDTQYF
DNA: TGCGCCAGCAGCCGGGACGGTAGAGATACGCAGTATTTT

V: TRBV11-1
D: TRBD2
size: few
J: TRBJ2-2
CDR3: CASSLDGTTFTGELFF
DNA: TGTGCCAGCAGCTTGGACGGGACTACGTTCACCGGGGAGCTGTTTTTT

V: TRBV5-1
D: TRBD2
size: few
J: TRBJ2-1
CDR3: CASRRQTSGTSHEQFF
DNA: TGCGCCAGCAGACGACAGACTAGCGGGACCTCTCATGAGCAGTTCTTC

V: TRBV29-1
D: -
size: few
J: TRBJ2-1
CDR3: CSVDGGRDSYNEQFF
DNA: TGCAGCGTTGATGGGGGGCGAGACAGCTACAATGAGCAGTTCTTC

V: TRBV6-4
D: -
size: -
J: TRBJ1-6
CDR3: CASKLTDGGNSPLHF
DNA: TGTGCCAGCAAGTTGACGGACGGCGGAAATTCACCCCTCCACTTT

V: TRBV3-1
D: -
size: -
J: TRBJ2-3
CDR3: CASSQDEDTQYF
DNA: TGTGCCAGCAGCCAAGATGAGGATACGCAGTATTTT

V: TRBV4-2
D: -
size: many
J: TRBJ2-6
CDR3: CASSQDWGGDYSGANVLTF
DNA: TGTGCCAGCAGCCAAGATTGGGGGGGCGACTACTCTGGGGCCAACGTCCTGACTTTC

V: TRBV10-3
D: TRBD1
size: many
J: TRBJ2-1
CDR3: CAIGGQARGNEQFF
DNA: TGTGCCATCGGCGGACAGGCCCGTGGGAATGAGCAGTTCTTC

V: TRBV12-3/TRBV12-4
D: -
size: -
J: TRBJ2-7
CDR3: CASTRGETRGGRSSYEQYF
DNA: TGTGCCAGCACCCGAGGGGAGACTAGGGGCGGCAGGAGCTCCTACGAGCAGTACTTC

V: TRBV20-1
D: TRBD2
size: few
J: TRBJ2-7
CDR3: CSAKPLADTYYEQYF
DNA: TGCAGTGCTAAACCCCTAGCGGACACGTACTACGAGCAGTACTTC

V: TRBV5-4
D: -
size: -
J: TRBJ2-1
CDR3: CAARSGDIVYNEQFF
DNA: TGTGCCGCGCGATCGGGGGACATAGTCTACAATGAGCAGTTCTTC

V: TRBV9
D: TRBD2
size: -
J: TRBJ2-1
CDR3: CASSVATSRGSDEQFF
DNA: TGTGCCAGCAGCGTAGCTACTTCGCGGGGGAGCGATGAGCAGTTCTTC

V: TRBV29-1
D: -
size: many
J: TRBJ2-2
CDR3: CSVFCPQRFFIGELFF
DNA: TGCAGCGTTTTTTGCCCGCAGCGTTTTTTTATCGGGGAGCTGTTTTTT

V: TRBV27
D: -
size: few
J: TRBJ1-6
CDR3: CASSLFLGQGNSPLHF
DNA: TGTGCCAGCAGTTTATTTCTAGGGCAGGGGAATTCACCCCTCCACTTT

V: TRBV3-1
D: -
size: -
J: TRBJ2-7
CDR3: CASSHAGTYQSYEEYF
DNA: TGTGCCAGCAGCCACGCCGGGACGTACCAATCCTACGAGGAGTACTTC

V: TRBV6-1
D: TRBD2
size: -
J: TRBJ2-6
CDR3: CASSLRAGRSGANVLTF
DNA: TGTGCCAGCAGCCTTCGAGCGGGACGCTCTGGGGCCAACGTCCTGACTTTC